A single sample is the source of the 20 T cell receptor beta chains below, sequenced in a study of fetal regulatory T cell absence and autoimmunity. The table came from immunoSEQ multiplex PCR; TCRdb's copy has only in-frame clones and leaves some out. The repertoire consists of 95,000 to 100,000 clones, with about 78% occurring once and the leading ten covering approximately 1.9%. The sample taken for sequencing was pancreas tissue. The receptors come from a male donor with IPEX syndrome.

The chain combines TRBV27 with TRBJ2-2, with TRBD2 matching 12 bases. The CDR3 consists of 15 residues. V lost 5 bases, J lost 7 bases, and 5 bases stayed unmatched. In germline, CDR1 is MNHEY, CDR2 SMNVEV (reference sequence). The CDR3, as DNA: TGTGCCAGCAGTCGTCTAGCGGGAGGGAACGGGGAGCTGTTTTTT. This sequence encodes CASSRLAGGNGELFF.

This sequence joins TRBV7-6 and TRBJ2-7; 10 nucleotides match TRBD2. The CDR3 consists of 14 residues. J lost 4 bases, V lost 1 base, and 1 base had no gene match. In germline, CDR1 is SGHVS, CDR2 FNYEAQ. The CDR3 DNA sequence: TGTGCCAGCAGCTTAGTTAGCGGGGGGTACGAGCAGTACTTC. It yields the protein CASSLVSGGYEQYF. Based on the CDR3 plus reference TRBV7-6 and TRBJ2-7, the full variable domain is GAGVSQSPRYKVTKRGQDVALRCDPISGHVSLYWYRQALGQGPEFLTYFNYEAQQDKSGLPNDRFSAERPEGSISTLTIQRTEQRDSAMYRCASSLVSGGYEQYFGPGTRLTVT.

The rearrangement joins TRBV30 to TRBJ2-2; D call uncertain. CDR3 length: 13 residues. In germline, CDR1 is GTSNPN, CDR2 SVGIG (reference sequence). V lost 3 bases, J lost 4 bases, and 9 bases lay in between. In DNA, the CDR3 is TGTGCCTGGAGAACCAGAGTCACCGGGGAGCTGTTTTTT. Amino acid sequence: CAWRTRVTGELFF.

V usage is TRBV27 and J usage is TRBJ2-3, with 7 bases fitting TRBD2. Trimming removed 3 bases from V and 7 bases from J; junction bases left unmatched: 7. The CDR3 loop spans 14 amino acids. Germline V gene lookup returns CDR1 MNHEY and CDR2 SMNVEV (reference sequence). The CDR3: CASSFRAGVYTQYF. In nucleotides, the CDR3 is TGTGCCAGCAGTTTCCGCGCGGGAGTGTATACGCAGTATTTT.

The chain has TRBV7-8 and TRBJ2-5; 9 nucleotides agree with TRBD1. This CDR3 has 14 amino acids. Losses at the gene ends were 4 bases for V and 5 bases for J; bases not matched to a gene: 5. Germline assignment: CDR1 SGHVS and CDR2 FQNEAQ. CDR3 in DNA: TGTGCCAGCAGCTACAGGGGGCTGCGGGAGACCCAGTACTTC. Translated: CASSYRGLRETQYF.

This chain links TRBV29-1 with TRBJ1-1; D uncertain. Germline V gene sequence: CDR1 SQVTM, CDR2 ANQGSEA. The CDR3 runs 13 residues. The V gene lost 3 bases and the J gene lost 3 bases, with 11 bases spanning the gap. The CDR3 region is CSVDGRRHTEAFF. Here the CDR3 DNA reads TGCAGCGTTGACGGCAGAAGGCACACTGAAGCTTTCTTT.

The chain uses TRBV13 and TRBJ2-5, with 11 bases identical to TRBD2. The CDR3 runs 16 residues. V shed 4 bases, J shed 2 bases, and the junction held 6 bases outside the gene matches. The germline gives CDR1 PRHDT, CDR2 FYEKMQ (reference sequence). For the CDR3, the DNA is TGTGCCAGCAGCTCATTGACTAGCGGGGATCAAGAGACCCAGTACTTC. This translates into CASSSLTSGDQETQYF.

The chain has TRBV4-1 and TRBJ2-5, with TRBD2 matching 11 bases. Trimming took 4 bases from V and 5 from J; bases not matched to a gene: 6. Germline V lookup: CDR1 MGHRA, CDR2 YSYEKL. This CDR3 has 15 amino acids. The CDR3 DNA follows: TGCGCCAGCAGCCCACTCCTAGCGGGAGGTGAGACCCAGTACTTC. Translated: CASSPLLAGGETQYF.

The V call is TRBV5-1, the J call TRBJ1-1; D is possibly TRBD1 (5 bases). The CDR3 has 15 residues. V shed 0 bases and J shed 0 bases, with 9 bases lying between them. Germline CDR1 and CDR2: SGHRS and YFSETQ. In nucleotides, the CDR3 is TGCGCCAGCAGCTTGGTGGGGCAAATGAACACTGAAGCTTTCTTT. This sequence encodes CASSLVGQMNTEAFF.

The CDR3 DNA reads TGTGCCAGCAGTTACGCCCTGAACACCGGGGAGCTGTTTTTT. This gives the protein CASSYALNTGELFF. This rearrangement joins TRBV6-6 to TRBJ2-2, with D unclear. The CDR3 has 14 residues. Germline lookup yields CDR1 MNHNY and CDR2 SVGAGI (reference sequence). Trimming took 2 bases from V and 1 from J, leaving 5 bases between them.

The V and J genes are TRBV5-1 and TRBJ2-7; 9 positions match TRBD1. The ends lost 3 bases at V and 2 bases at J; junction bases unmatched: 3. The CDR3 extends over 14 amino acids. Germline values: CDR1 SGHRS, CDR2 YFSETQ. CDR3: CASSWGQGTYEQYF. The CDR3 nucleotides read TGCGCCAGCAGCTGGGGACAGGGCACCTACGAGCAGTACTTC.

This clone came up once. This chain connects TRBV4-1 to TRBJ1-1; D may be TRBD1 (5 bases). Germline V gives CDR1 MGHRA, CDR2 YSYEKL. Trimming shortened V by 5 bases and J by 1 base, and 11 bases separated the two germline ends. There are 14 residues in the CDR3. The CDR3 here is CASSSGDPNTEAFF. DNA of the CDR3: TGCGCCAGCAGCTCGGGGGACCCGAACACTGAAGCTTTCTTT.

For this clone: The junction differs from germline at one of its ends, possibly a read error. V usage is TRBV7-7 and J usage is TRBJ2-5; no clear D gene. Looked up from germline, CDR1 is SSHAT and CDR2 is FNYEAQ (reference sequence). The CDR3 spans 15 residues. The DNA of the CDR3 is TGTGCTAGCAGCTTAGTAGGAAGGCCCCAAGAGACCCAGTACTTC. Protein sequence: CASSLVGRPQETQYF.

The chain couples TRBV2 to TRBJ2-2, with unresolved D. V was trimmed by 6 bases and J by 0 bases, leaving 8 bases between them. The CDR3 is 14 amino acids. CDR1 and CDR2 (germline): SNHLY, FYNNEI. CDR3 in amino acids: CASRFSSNTGELFF. The CDR3 DNA is TGTGCCAGCAGGTTCTCCTCGAACACCGGGGAGCTGTTTTTT.

This clone has only a few counts. This chain uses TRBV7-9 with TRBJ2-7; D may be TRBD1 (6 bases). The CDR3 sequence is 13 residues long. CDR1 and CDR2 (germline): SEHNR, FQNEAQ (reference sequence). V gave up 5 bases and J gave up 5 bases, with 13 bases separating them. In DNA, the CDR3 is TGTGCCAGCAGCCCAACAGGGATTAACGAGCAGTACTTC. Residues: CASSPTGINEQYF.

This clone was observed at least ten times. The chain combines TRBV19 with TRBJ1-6; 9 bases align to TRBD1. Trimming at V came to 2 bases and at J to 8 bases, leaving 7 bases not matched to a gene. From germline, CDR1 is LNHDA and CDR2 SQIVND (reference sequence). There are 16 residues in the CDR3. CDR3 region: CASSISGGTGHSPLHF. CDR3 DNA sequence: TGTGCCAGTAGTATATCAGGAGGGACAGGGCATTCACCCCTCCACTTT.

The gene calls are TRBV4-3 and TRBJ2-7, with no clear D. Germline V lookup: CDR1 LGHNA, CDR2 YSLEER. V was pared by 1 base and J by 5 bases, with 12 bases between. The CDR3 has 14 residues. The CDR3, as DNA: TGCGCCAGCAGCCAAGCGCCCGGACGTAACGAGCAGTACTTC. As protein: CASSQAPGRNEQYF.

A few counts support this clone. The chain is built from TRBV5-1 and TRBJ2-7; TRBD1 aligns across 9 bases. The CDR3 contains 14 residues. The V gene's germline CDR1 is SGHRS and CDR2 YFSETQ. With 2 bases clipped from V and 4 bases from J, the junction kept 4 bases outside the gene matches. CDR3 region: CASSFGTGFYEQYF. The CDR3 DNA reads TGCGCCAGCAGCTTCGGGACAGGGTTTTACGAGCAGTACTTC. Full variable domain (outside the CDR3, taken from reference TRBV5-1 and TRBJ2-7): KAGVTQTPRYLIKTRGQQVTLSCSPISGHRSVSWYQQTPGQGLQFLFEYFSETQRNKGNFPGRFSGRQFSNSRSEMNVSTLELGDSALYLCASSFGTGFYEQYFGPGTRLTVT.

The V gene is TRBV19, the J gene TRBJ1-6; 7 nucleotides align to TRBD1. Unmatched junction bases numbered 5, after V lost 8 bases and J lost 4 bases. The germline CDR1 and CDR2 sequences are LNHDA and SQIVND (reference sequence). The length of the CDR3 is 14 residues. The DNA of the CDR3 is TGTGCCAGTGGAGGGGGACAGTATAATTCACCCCTCCACTTT. It encodes CASGGGQYNSPLHF.

Concerning this clone: The sample has other DNA sequences that encode this CDR3 too. The chain joins TRBV7-2 to TRBJ2-3, with TRBD2 matching 10 bases. J gave up 1 base and V 0 bases, and 1 base lay outside the gene matches. This CDR3 contains 16 residues. Per germline, CDR1 SGHTA and CDR2 FQGNSA. The CDR3 here is CASSLAGTSGTDTQYF. As DNA, the CDR3 is TGTGCCAGCAGCTTAGCGGGGACTAGCGGCACAGATACGCAGTATTTT.